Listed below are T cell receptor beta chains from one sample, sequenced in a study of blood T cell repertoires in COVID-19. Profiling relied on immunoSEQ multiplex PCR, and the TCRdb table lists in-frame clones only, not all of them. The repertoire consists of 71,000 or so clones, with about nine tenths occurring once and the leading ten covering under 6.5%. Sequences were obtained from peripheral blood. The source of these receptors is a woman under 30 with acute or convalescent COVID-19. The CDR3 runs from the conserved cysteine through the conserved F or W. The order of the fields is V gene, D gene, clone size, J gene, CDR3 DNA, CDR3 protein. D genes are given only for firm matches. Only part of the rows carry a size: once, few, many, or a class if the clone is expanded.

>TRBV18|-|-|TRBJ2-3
TGTGCCAGCTCACCGACGGTCTTAACAGTTAACACAGATACGCAGTATTTT
CASSPTVLTVNTDTQYF
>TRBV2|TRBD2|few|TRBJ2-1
TGTGCCAGCAGAGAGACTAGCCAGCATGAGCAGTTCTTC
CASRETSQHEQFF
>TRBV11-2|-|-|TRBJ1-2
TGTGCCAGCAGCTTAAATCAGGACTATGGCTACACCTTC
CASSLNQDYGYTF
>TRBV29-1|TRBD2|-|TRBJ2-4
TGCAGCGTAGAAGGCGGGGGTAGGAACATTCAGTACTTC
CSVEGGGRNIQYF
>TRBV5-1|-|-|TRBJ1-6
TGCGCCAGCGCGGTCACGAGCGGGGGTTGGTCCCTCCACTTT
CASAVTSGGWSLHF
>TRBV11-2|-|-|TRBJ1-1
TGTGCCAGCAGCTTAACTCAAGAGGCTGAAGCTTTCTTT
CASSLTQEAEAFF
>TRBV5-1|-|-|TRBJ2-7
TGCGCCAGCAGCCCGGACAGAGATTACGAGCAGTACTTC
CASSPDRDYEQYF
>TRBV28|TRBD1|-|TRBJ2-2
TGTGCCAGCAGTTTAGGGACAGGGAGACCCGCGAACACCGGGGAGCTGTTTTTT
CASSLGTGRPANTGELFF
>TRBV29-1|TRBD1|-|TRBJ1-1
TGCAGCGTCGTAAACAGGGGGCGTCGGACTGAAGCTTTCTTT
CSVVNRGRRTEAFF
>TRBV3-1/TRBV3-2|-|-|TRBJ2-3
TGTGCCAGCAGCCAAGTATCGGTCGGCAGGAAAAGCACAGATACGCAGTATTTT
CASSQVSVGRKSTDTQYF
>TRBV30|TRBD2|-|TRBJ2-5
TGTGCCTGGCAGTTGAGCGGGAGTGGGCAAGAGACCCAGTACTTC
CAWQLSGSGQETQYF
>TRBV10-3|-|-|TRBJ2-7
TGTGCCATCAGTGCACAAGACAGTTTTTCCTACGAGCAGTACTTC
CAISAQDSFSYEQYF
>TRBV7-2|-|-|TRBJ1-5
TGTGCCAGCAGCTTAGGAACGGTCAATCAGCCCCAGCATTTT
CASSLGTVNQPQHF
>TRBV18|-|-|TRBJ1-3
TGTGCCAGCTCACTTACTTGGGGCGCCTCTGGAAACACCATATATTTT
CASSLTWGASGNTIYF
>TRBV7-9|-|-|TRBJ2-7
TGTGCCAGCAGCTTAGCGCGGGGTAGCGAGCAGTACTTC
CASSLARGSEQYF
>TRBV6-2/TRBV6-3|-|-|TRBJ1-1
TGTGCCAGCAGCATAGACAAGAACACTGAAGCTTTCTTT
CASSIDKNTEAFF
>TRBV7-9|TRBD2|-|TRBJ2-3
TGTGCCAGCAGCCGGACTAGCGTCACAGATACGCAGTATTTT
CASSRTSVTDTQYF
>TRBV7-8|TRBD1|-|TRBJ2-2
TGTGCCAGCAGCCTCCGGGACAGGGGTTTGTTGTACACCGGGGAGCTGTTTTTT
CASSLRDRGLLYTGELFF
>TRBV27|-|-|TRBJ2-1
TGTGCCAGCAGTCAGTACGGGAGAAACGGGAATGAGCAGTTCTTC
CASSQYGRNGNEQFF
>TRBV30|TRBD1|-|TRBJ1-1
TGTGCCTGGAGTCCAGGGGGCGTTGAAGCTTTCTTT
CAWSPGGVEAFF
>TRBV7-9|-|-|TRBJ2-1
TGTGCCAGCAGCTTGACGGGGGTTTCAGCGTTTTCTTGGGATGAGCAGTTCTTC
CASSLTGVSAFSWDEQFF
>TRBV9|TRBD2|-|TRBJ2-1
TGTGCCAGCAGCAACCAGCAGACTAGCGGGGAGCAGTTCTTC
CASSNQQTSGEQFF
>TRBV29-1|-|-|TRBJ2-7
TGCAGCGTTGTATTGGCCCGGACAAGCTCCTACGAGCAGTACTTC
CSVVLARTSSYEQYF
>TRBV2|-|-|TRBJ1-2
TGTGCCAGCGGGGGCTCGCTTGGCTACACCTTC
CASGGSLGYTF
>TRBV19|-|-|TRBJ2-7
TGTGCCAGTAGTTCGGCAGGGGATAGCTCCTACGAGCAGTACTTC
CASSSAGDSSYEQYF
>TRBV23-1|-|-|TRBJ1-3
TGCGCCAGCAGTCAAGAGGAGGGTCTCTCTGGAAACACCATATATTTT
CASSQEEGLSGNTIYF
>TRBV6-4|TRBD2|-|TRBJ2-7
TGTGCCAGCAGATGTATAGCCAAGCGGGGGAAAATTCCCTACGAGCAGTACTTC
CASRCIAKRGKIPYEQYF
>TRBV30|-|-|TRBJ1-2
TGTGCCTGGAGTGTCAGTGCTAACTATGGCTACACCTTC
CAWSVSANYGYTF
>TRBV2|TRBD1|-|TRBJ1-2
TGTGCCAGCAGTTGGACAGGCTATGGCTACACCTTC
CASSWTGYGYTF
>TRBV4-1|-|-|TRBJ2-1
TGCGCCAGCAGCCCGGACACCCGGAGCCTCTACAATGAGCAGTTCTTC
CASSPDTRSLYNEQFF
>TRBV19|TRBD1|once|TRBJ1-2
TGTGCCAGTCAGGACAGGGGGCGGGACGGCTACACCTTC
CASQDRGRDGYTF
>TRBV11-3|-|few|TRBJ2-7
TGTGCCAGCAGCGACGGGACAAGCCACGAGCAGTACTTC
CASSDGTSHEQYF
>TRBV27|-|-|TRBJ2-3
TGTGCCAGCAGTTTCCGGCGGACTACTAGCACAGATACGCAGTATTTT
CASSFRRTTSTDTQYF
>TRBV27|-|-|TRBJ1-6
TGTGCCAGCAGTTTAACTACGAAAGGGGTTTATAATTCACCCCTCCACTTT
CASSLTTKGVYNSPLHF
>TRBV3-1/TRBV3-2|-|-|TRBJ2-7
TGTGCCAGCAGCCAAGAGAGGCAGGGCTACGAGCAGTACTTC
CASSQERQGYEQYF
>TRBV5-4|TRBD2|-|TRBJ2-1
TGTGCCAGCAGCCGGGAACGCACTAGCGGGAGAGGAGAGCAGTTCTTC
CASSRERTSGRGEQFF
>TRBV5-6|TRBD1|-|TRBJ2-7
TGTGCCAGCTCCCGGGACAGGGTTTCCGAGCAGTACTTC
CASSRDRVSEQYF
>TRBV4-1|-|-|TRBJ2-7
TGCGCCAGCAGCCCAAACTCGGGACTCAATTCGGGGGAGCAGTACTTC
CASSPNSGLNSGEQYF
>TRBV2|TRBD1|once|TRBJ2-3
TGTGCCAGCAGTACAGGGGTGGGCACAGATACGCAGTATTTT
CASSTGVGTDTQYF
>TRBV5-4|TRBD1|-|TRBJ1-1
TGTGCCAGCAACCGGGACAGGGCGAGGACTGAAGCTTTCTTT
CASNRDRARTEAFF
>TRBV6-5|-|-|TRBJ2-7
TGTGCCAGCAGTAGCCGGACTGGTTTCTACGAGCAGTACTTC
CASSSRTGFYEQYF
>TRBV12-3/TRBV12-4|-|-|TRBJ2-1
TGTGCCAGCAGTTTAGCTAGCGCCAATGAGCAGTTCTTC
CASSLASANEQFF
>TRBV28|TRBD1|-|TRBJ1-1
TGTGCCAGCAGACAACAGGGGGCTGAAGCTTTCTTT
CASRQQGAEAFF
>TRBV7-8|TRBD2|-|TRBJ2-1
TGTGCCAGCAGCTTAGGCCCTAGCGGGGGGGGATACAATGAGCAGTTCTTC
CASSLGPSGGGYNEQFF
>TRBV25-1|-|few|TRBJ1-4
TGTGCCAGCAGTGGACCTGACAGTCTTGCCTTT
CASSGPDSLAF
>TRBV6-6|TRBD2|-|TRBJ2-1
TGTGCCAGCAGTTACTCGGAGACTAGCGGTTACAATGAGCAGTTCTTC
CASSYSETSGYNEQFF
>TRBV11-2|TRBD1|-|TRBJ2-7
TGTGCCAGCAGCTTTGTGGGGACAGGGGGCGAGCAGTACTTC
CASSFVGTGGEQYF
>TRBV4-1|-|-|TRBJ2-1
TGCGCCAGCAGCCAAGATCCATTAGCGGTAGCCTACAATGAGCAGTTCTTC
CASSQDPLAVAYNEQFF
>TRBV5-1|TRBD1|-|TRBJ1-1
TGCGCCAGCAGCTTGGCTTCAGGGGGGAACACTGAAGCTTTCTTT
CASSLASGGNTEAFF
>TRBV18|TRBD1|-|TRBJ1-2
TGTGCCAGCTCACCACTACAGGGGGGCAGATTAGAACATGGCTACACCTTC
CASSPLQGGRLEHGYTF
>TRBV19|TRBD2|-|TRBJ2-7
TGTGCCAGTAGGTCTAGCGGGAGAAGTGGCAACGAGCAGTACTTC
CASRSSGRSGNEQYF